What follows are 17 T cell receptor beta chains derived from one specimen sequenced in a study of shared clonotypes between healthy human individuals. Clones were sequenced by immunoSEQ multiplex PCR, and TCRdb holds only the in-frame ones, with some missing. The sample includes about 2.3 million clones, less than 95% of them seen just once. The sample was naive CD4+ T cells from PBMCs. Subset in this sample: CD45RA+ positively selected. The receptors were gathered from a man between 18 and 29 years old in good health. Some clones in this sample may be carry-over from other donors' samples.

The V gene is TRBV7-2, the J gene TRBJ2-3; tentatively, D is TRBD2 (5 bases). The CDR3 length is 17 residues. CDR1 and CDR2 (germline): SGHTA, FQGNSA. Between the trimmed V and J ends, which lost 2 bases and 7 bases, there was a span of 22 bases. CDR3 amino acids: CASSLIGLAGRRNTQYF. CDR3 sequence (DNA): TGTGCCAGCAGCTTAATAGGGCTAGCAGGACGTAGAAATACGCAGTATTTT.

The chain employs TRBV7-2 and TRBJ2-2; D is uncertain. The CDR3 sequence is 16 residues long. Deletions cut 5 bases from V and 8 bases from J, with 21 bases between. In germline, CDR1 is SGHTA, CDR2 FQGNSA. The CDR3 DNA sequence: TGTGCCAGCAGCCGCCGAGGTTACCTCACCGGAGGGGAGCTGTTTTTT. This translates into CASSRRGYLTGGELFF.

This clone was recorded only once. As DNA, the CDR3 is TGTGCCAGCAGCACAACCGGGACTAGCGGGATGTATGAGCAGTTCTTC. Its translation: CASSTTGTSGMYEQFF. The rearrangement links TRBV7-8 to TRBJ2-1; TRBD2 matches 13 bases. Germline CDR1 and CDR2: SGHVS and FQNEAQ. Losses at the gene ends were 5 bases for V and 8 bases for J; bases not matched to a gene: 9. The CDR3 loop spans 16 amino acids.

This chain joins TRBV10-3 and TRBJ2-7; TRBD2 matches 7 bases. The germline gives CDR1 ENHRY, CDR2 SYGVKD. Germline trimming cut 0 bases from V and 5 bases from J; bases unmatched to any gene: 1. CDR3 length equals 13 residues. Here the CDR3 DNA reads TGTGCCATCAGTGAGTCTGGGAGGGACGAGCAGTACTTC. The encoded protein is CAISESGRDEQYF.

The rearrangement uses TRBV30 and TRBJ1-1; 8 bases match TRBD1. The CDR3 totals 15 residues. Trimming cost V 4 bases and J 10 bases; bases outside gene matches: 17. Germline V CDR1 and CDR2: GTSNPN, SVGIG (reference sequence). The CDR3 loop reads CAWTRHGTGTLGAFF. Written as DNA, the CDR3 is TGTGCCTGGACCCGACACGGGACAGGTACCCTGGGAGCTTTCTTT.

The V call is TRBV9, the J call TRBJ2-3; 9 bases are a match to TRBD2. In germline, CDR1 is SGDLS, CDR2 YYNGEE. The V and J ends lost 4 bases and 5 bases, in that order; junction bases with no gene match: 5. The CDR3 is made up of 14 amino acids. This chain's CDR3 is CASSTRLAEDTQYF. Here the CDR3 DNA reads TGTGCCAGCAGCACGCGACTAGCGGAAGATACGCAGTATTTT.

The chain has TRBV7-8 and TRBJ1-1; D gene ambiguous. Trimming cost V 0 bases and J 1 base, with 9 bases left between them. CDR1 and CDR2 from the germline V gene are SGHVS and FQNEAQ. The CDR3 is 15 amino acids. The CDR3 region has the DNA TGTGCCAGCAGCTTAGCGCGGGCTCAGAACACTGAAGCTTTCTTT. Amino acids: CASSLARAQNTEAFF.

The CDR3 bases are TGTGCCAGCCGATACACAGGGGAGGGTAATGAAAAACTGTTTTTT. Translating gives CASRYTGEGNEKLFF. The V and J genes are TRBV2 and TRBJ1-4; TRBD1 agrees at 7 bases. CDR3 size: 15 residues. V shed 8 bases and J 4 bases; nucleotides not matched to a gene: 10. Germline loops: CDR1 SNHLY, CDR2 FYNNEI.

A note on this clone: Other nucleotide sequences from this sample produce the same CDR3. The chain carries TRBV20-1 and TRBJ1-4; D is undetermined. Germline CDR1 reads DFQATT; CDR2 reads SNEGSKA (reference sequence). The ends were cut back, 3 bases at V and 7 bases at J, with 6 bases in the middle. This CDR3 spans 11 amino acids. The DNA of the CDR3 is TGCAGTGCTAGGAACAGTGAAAAACTGTTTTTT. Translating it yields CSARNSEKLFF.

In DNA form, the CDR3 reads TGCGCCAGCAGCCCGGCCCCCTTCGAGAAATACGAGCAGTACTTC. This codes for CASSPAPFEKYEQYF. The V and J genes are TRBV5-1 and TRBJ2-7; D gene uncertain. Germline V gene lookup returns CDR1 SGHRS and CDR2 YFSETQ. The CDR3 covers 15 residues. Trimming removed 4 bases at V and 4 bases at J, with 18 bases between.

The chain combines TRBV4-1 with TRBJ2-1, with D uncertain. The V end lost 6 bases, the J end lost 3 bases, and 3 bases lay between the germline ends. The CDR3 consists of 11 residues. Per germline, CDR1 MGHRA and CDR2 YSYEKL. CDR3 region: CASRSYNEQFF. The CDR3 DNA reads as TGCGCCAGCAGAAGCTACAATGAGCAGTTCTTC.

The chain combines TRBV7-6 with TRBJ1-3; 8 nucleotides agree with TRBD1. The CDR3 consists of 15 residues. The V segment lost 1 base and the J segment 4 bases; nucleotides outside the gene matches: 3. The germline V gene has CDR1 SGHVS and CDR2 FNYEAQ. The CDR3 DNA reads as TGTGCCAGCAGCTTAGGACAGGGGCGCGGAAACACCATATATTTT. As protein: CASSLGQGRGNTIYF.

The V gene is TRBV7-9, the J gene TRBJ1-6; D is unresolved. There are 16 residues in the CDR3. V lost 3 bases and J lost 0, with 9 bases in between. CDR1 is SEHNR and CDR2 is FQNEAQ in the germline V gene (reference sequence). CDR3 bases: TGTGCCAGCAGCTTGACGATGGGCTCCTATAATTCACCCCTCCACTTT. This gives the protein CASSLTMGSYNSPLHF.

The gene calls are TRBV6-6 and TRBJ1-2; D is unresolved. CDR1 is MNHNY and CDR2 is SVGAGI in the germline V gene (reference sequence). This CDR3 comprises 15 residues. Trimming removed 0 bases from V and 3 bases from J, with 11 bases in between. The CDR3 spells CASSYSKRSDYGYTF. The CDR3 nucleotides read TGTGCCAGCAGTTACTCGAAAAGGAGCGACTATGGCTACACCTTC.

This clone was recorded only once. The chain employs TRBV7-2 and TRBJ2-7, with TRBD1 matching 10 bases. J was trimmed by 2 bases and V by 4 bases; bases with no gene match: 8. Germline V gene lookup returns CDR1 SGHTA and CDR2 FQGNSA. The CDR3 extends over 16 amino acids. CDR3 protein: CASSSREGQGAYEQYF. The CDR3 bases are TGTGCCAGCAGCTCCCGAGAAGGACAGGGGGCCTACGAGCAGTACTTC.

The chain has TRBV7-3 and TRBJ2-3; the match to TRBD2 covers 10 bases. This CDR3 spans 18 amino acids. The junction had 19 bases not matched to a gene; V was cut back by 5 bases and J by 8 bases. The germline V gene has CDR1 SGHTA and CDR2 FQGTGA. The CDR3 reads CASSKQGTSDPRLGTQYF. As DNA, the CDR3 is TGTGCCAGCAGCAAACAAGGGACTAGCGACCCTCGGTTGGGTACGCAGTATTTT.

The genes are TRBV5-1 and TRBJ2-3, with TRBD2 as a possible D gene (6 bases). This CDR3 contains 13 residues. Germline loops: CDR1 SGHRS, CDR2 YFSETQ. V dropped 4 bases and J dropped 3 bases, with 9 bases sitting between them. DNA for the CDR3: TGCGCCAGCAGCGAGACTAGTACAGATACGCAGTATTTT. It yields the protein CASSETSTDTQYF.